This TCR beta chain was recorded in a study of T cells in Graves' hyperthyroidism and ophthalmopathy. Study observations and caveats: Researchers found most expanded thyroid clonotypes above 0.001 in blood as well. Researchers report that a 13 V-J model separated ophthalmopathy from stable hyperthyroidism.

The source material, RNA transcripts, was used to amplify TCR beta CDR3 regions. The HTBI primer set served for first-round RT-PCR of the TCR CDR3. TCRdb recomputed calls from the multiplex PCR reads with MiXCR, one row per CDR3 protein. The data contain 450,000 to 600,000 distinct CDR3 sequences, approximately 20% of them singletons. This clonotype came up many times. What it binds is unknown. Patients with uncontrolled infections, other autoimmune diseases, pregnancy or lactation were excluded. Each diagnosis drew on symptoms, thyroxine, TRAb, thyroid ultrasound and orbital computed tomography findings. The clonotype originates from a man between 40 and 49 years old with Graves' ophthalmopathy. Source material: blood.

In nucleotides, the CDR3 is TGCAGTGCTAGTGTGCGACAAGAGACCCAGTACTTC. This translates into CSASVRQETQYF. The V gene is TRBV20-1, the J gene TRBJ2-5; no clear D gene. V gave up 3 bases and J gave up 2 bases, with 7 bases separating them. Per the germline V gene, CDR1 is DFQATT and CDR2 is SNEGSKA (reference sequence). This CDR3 is built from 12 residues.